This T cell receptor beta chain was documented in a study of monozygotic twins with inflammatory bowel disease. The CDR3 extends over 13 amino acids. Germline V CDR1 and CDR2: LGHDT, YNNKEL (reference sequence). Study results and caveats: Compared with healthy co-twins, IBD patients showed reduced TCRbeta repertoire diversity by inverse Simpson.

From its re-call of the 5' RACE reads, TCRdb lists each CDR3 protein once, without DNA. Its listing shows 170,000 or so distinct CDR3 sequences. Notes on this clonotype: What it binds is unknown.

This chain joins TRBV3-1 and TRBJ1-1. This TCR derives from a human donor with ulcerative colitis or Crohn's disease, or a healthy co-twin of an affected twin (not recorded which). The source material was blood. The CDR3 protein is CASSQDFRKQAFF.